Listed here are 25 T cell receptor beta chains from one sample, sequenced in a study of blood T cell repertoires in COVID-19. The data were produced by immunoSEQ multiplex PCR, yet TCRdb's version contains in-frame clones alone and is incomplete. The sample records approximately 75,000 clones, 86% being singletons. Sample: peripheral blood. These receptors originate from a man older than 75 with COVID-19, enrolled during active disease.

This rearrangement joins TRBV2 to TRBJ1-2, with 8 bases that match TRBD1. V shed 5 bases, J shed 5 bases, and the junction held 10 bases outside the gene matches. The CDR3 is made up of 15 amino acids. Germline CDR1 SNHLY, CDR2 FYNNEI. CDR3: CASSLGQGGEYGYTF. CDR3 in DNA: TGTGCCAGCAGTCTCGGACAGGGCGGAGAATATGGCTACACCTTC.

This chain joins TRBV12-3 or TRBV12-4 and TRBJ2-7, with 7 bases lining up with TRBD1. This CDR3 has 13 residues. V lost 8 bases and J lost 7; bases outside the gene matches: 11. CDR3 loop: CASQAGGVTEQYF. The CDR3 DNA follows: TGTGCCAGCCAAGCAGGGGGTGTAACGGAGCAGTACTTC.

The chain employs TRBV5-1 and TRBJ1-1, with 12 bases fitting TRBD1. J gave up 4 bases and V 5 bases, and 6 bases lay outside the gene matches. Germline assignment: CDR1 SGHRS and CDR2 YFSETQ. The CDR3 contains 15 residues. The CDR3 here is CASSGTGGEGTEAFF. The CDR3 DNA follows: TGCGCCAGCAGTGGGACAGGGGGCGAAGGCACTGAAGCTTTCTTT.

V and J are TRBV19 and TRBJ2-3, with a possible D match to TRBD2 (5 bases). The CDR3 has 16 amino acids. Trimming removed 4 bases from V and 1 base from J, with 15 bases in between. Looked up from germline, CDR1 is LNHDA and CDR2 is SQIVND (reference sequence). CDR3 coding DNA: TGTGCCAGTAGTACCAGACTATCGCAGGGCACAGATACGCAGTATTTT. Translation gives CASSTRLSQGTDTQYF.

J is TRBJ1-2 and V is TRBV4-2; 10 positions match TRBD1. This CDR3 has 15 residues. After removal of 4 bases from V and 2 bases from J, the junction contained 4 bases not matched to a gene. CDR1 LGHNA and CDR2 YNFKEQ come from the germline V gene. CDR3 region: CASSRGQGRNYGYTF. For the CDR3, the DNA is TGTGCCAGCAGCCGGGGACAGGGGAGAAACTATGGCTACACCTTC.

The chain couples TRBV7-9 to TRBJ1-1, with 9 bases aligning to TRBD1. The V and J ends lost 6 bases and 11 bases, in that order; junction bases with no gene match: 7. The CDR3 consists of 12 residues. In germline, CDR1 is SEHNR, CDR2 FQNEAQ (reference sequence). The CDR3 spells CASSIGDREAFF. The CDR3 DNA reads as TGTGCCAGCAGTATCGGGGACAGGGAGGCTTTCTTT.

The chain combines TRBV5-4 with TRBJ1-1; D possibly corresponds to TRBD1 (5 bases). Between the trimmed V and J ends, which lost 6 bases and 0 bases, there was a span of 18 bases. Germline V gene sequence: CDR1 SGHNT, CDR2 YYREEE (reference sequence). The CDR3 runs 16 residues. This CDR3 reads CASNSAGRLMNTEAFF. CDR3 sequence (DNA): TGTGCCAGCAACTCTGCAGGGCGACTTATGAACACTGAAGCTTTCTTT.

A few counts support this clone. The rearrangement links TRBV6-6 to TRBJ1-2; weak D call: TRBD1 (6 bases). The CDR3 contains 16 residues. The germline V and J ends were trimmed by 5 bases and 0 bases, with 16 bases remaining between them. CDR1 is MNHNY and CDR2 is SVGAGI in the germline V gene (reference sequence). The CDR3 nucleotides are TGTGCCAGCAGTAACCAGAGGGGGAACACTAACTATGGCTACACCTTC. The encoded protein is CASSNQRGNTNYGYTF.

This chain uses TRBV5-4 with TRBJ2-5, with TRBD2 as a possible D gene (6 bases). The V end was cut by 2 bases, the J end by 2 bases, with 13 bases between. The length of the CDR3 is 15 residues. CDR1 and CDR2 from the germline V gene are SGHNT and YYREEE (reference sequence). CDR3 in amino acids: CASSFVAGTQETQYF. CDR3 sequence (DNA): TGTGCCAGCAGCTTTGTTGCGGGGACGCAAGAGACCCAGTACTTC.

This chain connects TRBV29-1 to TRBJ1-1, with D perhaps TRBD1 (5 bases). Germline assignment: CDR1 SQVTM and CDR2 ANQGSEA. The CDR3 runs 12 residues. The germline V and J ends were trimmed by 5 bases and 2 bases, with 9 bases remaining between them. CDR3 in amino acids: CSVRDFNTEAFF. The CDR3 DNA reads as TGCAGCGTTCGGGACTTCAACACTGAAGCTTTCTTT.

The sample holds one count of this clone. V usage is TRBV7-2 and J usage is TRBJ2-6, with D possibly being TRBD1 (5 bases). The germline V and J ends were trimmed by 1 base and 2 bases, with 9 bases remaining between them. This CDR3 contains 16 residues. CDR1 and CDR2 (germline): SGHTA, FQGNSA. CDR3 residues: CASSLDGAAGANVLTF. CDR3 DNA: TGTGCCAGCAGCTTAGATGGGGCCGCTGGGGCCAACGTCCTGACTTTC.

V usage is TRBV19 and J usage is TRBJ1-4; D is perhaps TRBD1 (5 bases). The V end was cut by 6 bases, the J end by 0 bases, with 23 bases between. There are 19 residues in the CDR3. CDR1 LNHDA and CDR2 SQIVND come from the germline V gene (reference sequence). This CDR3 is CASSPPSRGSSATNEKLFF. The CDR3 DNA is TGTGCCAGTAGCCCCCCCAGCCGGGGGTCATCTGCAACTAATGAAAAACTGTTTTTT.

This chain links TRBV3-1 (or the pseudogene TRBV3-2) with TRBJ1-1; a possible D gene is TRBD1 (6 bases). The CDR3 is 14 amino acids. CDR1 LGHDT and CDR2 YNNKEL come from the germline V gene (reference sequence). V lost 7 bases and J lost 5, with 17 bases in between. The CDR3 nucleotides are TGTGCCAGCACTACTGTAAGAGGGGGAACTGAAGCTTTCTTT. Residues: CASTTVRGGTEAFF.

For this clone: At one of its ends the junction is not consistent with the germline gene, which may arise from a read error. The same CDR3 is also encoded by other DNA sequences in this sample. The chain employs TRBV3-1 (or the pseudogene TRBV3-2) and TRBJ2-1; D possibly corresponds to TRBD1 (5 bases). The germline CDR1 and CDR2 sequences are LGHDT and YNNKEL (reference sequence). This CDR3 has 15 residues. CDR3 protein: CASSQAGKGYNEQFF. CDR3 bases: TGTGCCAGCAGTCAAGCAGGGAAGGGCTACAATGAGCAGTTCTTC.

The genes are TRBV6-4 and TRBJ1-6; TRBD1 might be the D (6 bases). Germline lookup yields CDR1 MRHNA and CDR2 SNTAGT. Trimming stripped 2 bases from V and 5 bases from J, with 16 bases between. CDR3 length equals 17 residues. The CDR3 sequence is CASSDPFYRDNNSPLHF. The DNA for the CDR3 is TGTGCCAGCAGTGACCCGTTTTACAGGGATAATAATTCACCCCTCCACTTT.

The V and J genes are TRBV7-2 and TRBJ1-3, with D possibly matching TRBD1 (6 bases). There are 15 residues in the CDR3. CDR1 is SGHTA, CDR2 FQGNSA, per germline. Trimming stripped 3 bases from V and 4 bases from J, with 13 bases between. For the CDR3, the DNA is TGTGCCAGCAGCTTGGGGGGGCTTGGAGGAAACACCATATATTTT. Amino acids: CASSLGGLGGNTIYF.

The V gene is TRBV15, the J gene TRBJ1-5; 8 bases agree with TRBD1. The germline V gene encodes CDR1 LNHNV and CDR2 YYDKDF (reference sequence). After removal of 0 bases from V and 5 bases from J, the junction contained 6 bases not matched to a gene. This CDR3 contains 16 residues. DNA of the CDR3: TGTGCCACCAGCAGAGATAGGACAGGGACATATCAGCCCCAGCATTTT. Translated, it gives CATSRDRTGTYQPQHF.

The chain carries TRBV14 and TRBJ1-1, with a weak D call TRBD1 (6 bases). Looked up from germline, CDR1 is SGHDN and CDR2 is FVKESK. Trimming cost V 0 bases and J 5 bases, with 13 bases left between them. The CDR3 consists of 15 residues. The CDR3 here is CASSQDPGGVTEAFF. The CDR3, as DNA: TGTGCCAGCAGCCAAGATCCGGGGGGCGTTACTGAAGCTTTCTTT.

The V call is TRBV3-1 (or the pseudogene TRBV3-2), the J call TRBJ2-3; 10 nucleotides align to TRBD2. The germline CDR1 and CDR2 sequences are LGHDT and YNNKEL (reference sequence). The CDR3 contains 16 residues. After removal of 4 bases from V and 6 bases from J, the junction contained 10 bases not matched to a gene. The CDR3 is CASSPGVAGGRDTQYF. DNA for the CDR3: TGTGCCAGCAGCCCCGGGGTAGCGGGGGGAAGGGATACGCAGTATTTT.

This sequence joins TRBV18 and TRBJ1-3; D may be TRBD1 (6 bases). CDR1 is KGHSH and CDR2 is LQKENI in the germline V gene. V lost 3 bases, J lost 0 bases, and 12 bases lay in between. The CDR3 spans 16 residues. The CDR3 sequence is CASSPPTGPSGNTIYF. The DNA for the CDR3 is TGTGCCAGCTCACCCCCGACAGGCCCCTCTGGAAACACCATATATTTT.

This sequence joins TRBV5-6 and TRBJ2-6; 8 bases match TRBD1. V gave up 0 bases and J gave up 0 bases; unmatched junction bases: 8. Germline V gene sequence: CDR1 SGHDT, CDR2 YYEEEE. The CDR3 totals 19 residues. The CDR3 reads CASSLGAQGVVSGANVLTF. The CDR3 DNA reads TGTGCCAGCAGCTTGGGTGCACAGGGGGTTGTCTCTGGGGCCAACGTCCTGACTTTC.

The V and J genes are TRBV18 and TRBJ1-5; D not resolved. Trimming took 3 bases from V and 1 from J, leaving 4 bases between them. The CDR3 is 13 residues long. CDR1 KGHSH and CDR2 LQKENI come from the germline V gene. The CDR3 sequence: CASSPESNQPQHF. The CDR3, as DNA: TGTGCCAGCTCACCGGAGAGCAATCAGCCCCAGCATTTT.

The J gene is TRBJ2-4, the V gene TRBV4-3, with D perhaps matching TRBD1 (5 bases). Germline V gives CDR1 LGHNA, CDR2 YSLEER. The V end lost 0 bases, the J end lost 6 bases, and 9 bases lay between the germline ends. The CDR3 is 14 amino acids. The CDR3 nucleotides read TGCGCCAGCAGCCAAGATTGGCAGGGAAACATTCAGTACTTC. This sequence encodes CASSQDWQGNIQYF.

J is TRBJ2-7 and V is TRBV18; TRBD1 matches 9 bases. The CDR3 consists of 13 residues. With V trimmed by 5 bases and J by 5 bases, 4 bases remained unmatched. In germline, CDR1 is KGHSH, CDR2 LQKENI. The CDR3 reads CASSFRDRDEQYF. CDR3 DNA sequence: TGTGCCAGCTCATTCCGGGACAGGGACGAGCAGTACTTC.

The chain joins TRBV6-1 to TRBJ2-7; TRBD1 matches at 11 bases. Germline lookup yields CDR1 MNHNS and CDR2 SASEGT. Trimming at V came to 2 bases and at J to 0 bases, leaving 9 bases not matched to a gene. CDR3 length: 18 amino acids. The CDR3 sequence: CASSESHGGTGGSYEQYF. CDR3 DNA: TGTGCCAGCAGTGAATCTCACGGGGGGACAGGGGGCTCCTACGAGCAGTACTTC.